This T cell receptor beta chain came from a study of blood T cell repertoires in COVID-19. Study-wide context: Spain, Italy and the United States supplied samples that represented acute and convalescent COVID-19. T cells, B-cell-depleted T cells, or PBMCs supplied cDNA or gDNA.

The authors' processing: Reference gene primers were amplified, and this amplification served to estimate nucleated cell counts. The repertoire was sequenced with immunoSEQ multiplex PCR; TCRdb's copy has only in-frame clones and lacks some. The V and J calls and clone size were taken over from that table, and D and trimming were inferred from the DNA. The sample gives around 100,000 clones, roughly 92% of which show up once; around 5.7% is in the top ten. V lost 8 bases and J lost 6; bases outside the gene matches: 9. Germline V gene sequence: CDR1 WNHNN, CDR2 SYGVQD (reference sequence). The CDR3 totals 13 residues.

This TCR was sampled from a man aged 65 to 79 with acute or convalescent COVID-19. The V call is TRBV10-1, the J call TRBJ2-7, with TRBD1 identical over 8 bases. Sequenced material: peripheral blood. The CDR3 nucleotides are TGCGCCAGCCGCCGAGGGACAGGAGGCGAGCAGTACTTC. The encoded protein is CASRRGTGGEQYF.